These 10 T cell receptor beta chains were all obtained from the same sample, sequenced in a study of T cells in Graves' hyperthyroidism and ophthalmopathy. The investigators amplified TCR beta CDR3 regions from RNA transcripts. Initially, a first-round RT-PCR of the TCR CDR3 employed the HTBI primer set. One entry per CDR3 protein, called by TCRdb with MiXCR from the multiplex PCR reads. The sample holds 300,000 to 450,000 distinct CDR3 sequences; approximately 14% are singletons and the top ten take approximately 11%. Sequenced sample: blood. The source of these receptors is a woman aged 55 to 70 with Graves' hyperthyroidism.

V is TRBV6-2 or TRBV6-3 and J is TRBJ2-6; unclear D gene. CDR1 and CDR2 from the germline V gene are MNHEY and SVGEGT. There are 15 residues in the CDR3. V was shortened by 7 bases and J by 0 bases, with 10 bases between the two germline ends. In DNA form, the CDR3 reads TGTGCCAGCATGGACGGCAGCTCTGGGGCCAACGTCCTGACTTTC. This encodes CASMDGSSGANVLTF.

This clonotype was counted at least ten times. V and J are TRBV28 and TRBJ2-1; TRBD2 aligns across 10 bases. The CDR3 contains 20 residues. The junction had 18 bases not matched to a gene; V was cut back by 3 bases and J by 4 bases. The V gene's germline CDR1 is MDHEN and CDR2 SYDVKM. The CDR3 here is CASSFSGLAEAGRRYNEQFF. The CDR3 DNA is TGTGCCAGCAGTTTCTCTGGACTAGCGGAGGCGGGACGGCGATACAATGAGCAGTTCTTC.

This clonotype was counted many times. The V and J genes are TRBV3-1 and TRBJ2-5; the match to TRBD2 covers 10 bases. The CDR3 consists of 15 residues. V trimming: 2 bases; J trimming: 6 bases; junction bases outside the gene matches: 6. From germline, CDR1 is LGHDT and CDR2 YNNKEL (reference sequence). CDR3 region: CASSQLPGLAKTQYF. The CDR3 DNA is TGTGCCAGCAGCCAATTACCGGGACTAGCGAAGACCCAGTACTTC.

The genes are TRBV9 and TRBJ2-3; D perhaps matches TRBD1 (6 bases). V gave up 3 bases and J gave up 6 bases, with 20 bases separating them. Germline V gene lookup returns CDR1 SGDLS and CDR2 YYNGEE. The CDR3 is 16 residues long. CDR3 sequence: CASSAPDLTGFDTQYF. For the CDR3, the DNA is TGTGCCAGCAGCGCCCCCGACCTTACAGGGTTTGATACGCAGTATTTT.

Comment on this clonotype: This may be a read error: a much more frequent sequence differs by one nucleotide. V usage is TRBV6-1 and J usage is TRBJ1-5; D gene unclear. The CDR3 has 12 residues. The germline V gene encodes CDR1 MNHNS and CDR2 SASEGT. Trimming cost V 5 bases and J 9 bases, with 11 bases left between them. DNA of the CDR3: TGTGCCAGCAGTACCACCCTTTGGCCCCAGCATTTT. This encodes CASSTTLWPQHF.

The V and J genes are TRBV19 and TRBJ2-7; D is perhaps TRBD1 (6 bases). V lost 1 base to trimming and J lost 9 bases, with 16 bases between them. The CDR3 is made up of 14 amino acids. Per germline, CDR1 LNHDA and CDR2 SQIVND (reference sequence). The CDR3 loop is CASSIGTEPQGQYF. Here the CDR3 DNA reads TGTGCCAGTAGTATAGGGACAGAGCCCCAGGGGCAGTACTTC.

CDR3 nucleotide sequence: TGTGCCAGCAGCCTTCTAGGAGACCAAGAGACCCAGTACTTC. As protein: CASSLLGDQETQYF. The chain has TRBV9 and TRBJ2-5; D not resolved. Trimming left V 4 bases short and J 0 bases short, with 10 bases between. This CDR3 region has 14 residues. Per the germline V gene, CDR1 is SGDLS and CDR2 is YYNGEE.

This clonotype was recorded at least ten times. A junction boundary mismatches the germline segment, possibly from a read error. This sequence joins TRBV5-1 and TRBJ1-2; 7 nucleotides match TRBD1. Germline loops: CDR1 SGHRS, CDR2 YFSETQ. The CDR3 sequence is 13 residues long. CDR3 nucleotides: TGTGCCAGCTCTCTCGGGACAGACTATGGCTACACCTTC. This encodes CASSLGTDYGYTF.

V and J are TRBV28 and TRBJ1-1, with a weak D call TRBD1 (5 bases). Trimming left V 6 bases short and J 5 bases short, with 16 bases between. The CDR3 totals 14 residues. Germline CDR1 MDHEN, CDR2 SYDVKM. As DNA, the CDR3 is TGTGCCAGCAGCGCGGGGTGGGGGGGAACTGAAGCTTTCTTT. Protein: CASSAGWGGTEAFF.

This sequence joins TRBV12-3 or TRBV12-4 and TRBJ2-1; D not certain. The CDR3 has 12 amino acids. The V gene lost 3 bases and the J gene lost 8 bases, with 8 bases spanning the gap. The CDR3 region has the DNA TGTGCCAGCAGTTTTAACGTCGATGAGCAGTTCTTC. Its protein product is CASSFNVDEQFF.